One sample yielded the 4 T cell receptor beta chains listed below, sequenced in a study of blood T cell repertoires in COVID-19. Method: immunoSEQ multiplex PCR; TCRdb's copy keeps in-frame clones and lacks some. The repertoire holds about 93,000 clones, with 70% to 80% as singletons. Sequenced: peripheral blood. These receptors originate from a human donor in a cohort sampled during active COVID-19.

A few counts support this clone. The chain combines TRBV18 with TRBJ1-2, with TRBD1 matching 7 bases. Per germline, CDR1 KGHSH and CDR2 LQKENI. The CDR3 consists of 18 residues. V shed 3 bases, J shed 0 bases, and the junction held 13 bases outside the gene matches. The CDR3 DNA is TGTGCCAGCTCACCTCTTACAACTTCAGGGACAGCTAACTATGGCTACACCTTC. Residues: CASSPLTTSGTANYGYTF.

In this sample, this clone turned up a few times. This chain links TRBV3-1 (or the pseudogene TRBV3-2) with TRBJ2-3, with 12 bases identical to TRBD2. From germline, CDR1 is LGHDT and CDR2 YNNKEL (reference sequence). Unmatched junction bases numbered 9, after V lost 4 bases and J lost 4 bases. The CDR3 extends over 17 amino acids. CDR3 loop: CASSPPRLAGGADTQYF. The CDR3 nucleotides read TGTGCCAGCAGCCCCCCTCGTCTAGCGGGGGGGGCAGATACGCAGTATTTT.

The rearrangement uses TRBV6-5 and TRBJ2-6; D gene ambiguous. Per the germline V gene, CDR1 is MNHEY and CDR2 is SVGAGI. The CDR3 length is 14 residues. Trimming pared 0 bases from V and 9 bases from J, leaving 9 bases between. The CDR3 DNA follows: TGTGCCAGCAGTTACTCGAGGCAGCGCAACGTCCTGACTTTC. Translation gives CASSYSRQRNVLTF.

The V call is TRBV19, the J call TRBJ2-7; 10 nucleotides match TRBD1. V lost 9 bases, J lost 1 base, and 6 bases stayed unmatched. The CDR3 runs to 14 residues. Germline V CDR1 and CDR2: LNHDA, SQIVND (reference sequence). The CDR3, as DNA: TGTGCCAGACAAGGGGACAGGGGTTCCTACGAGCAGTACTTC. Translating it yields CARQGDRGSYEQYF.